These T cell receptor beta chains were read from a single sample in a study of T cell responses to AZD1222 COVID-19 vaccine. Sequencing used immunoSEQ multiplex PCR; TCRdb keeps in-frame clones, though not all of them. The sample lists 85,000 to 130,000 clones, 89% occurring once. The sample consisted of peripheral blood, taken on day 0 of AZD1222 vaccination. Receptors originate from an adult in good health. Each CDR3 is given with its conserved first and last residue. D genes are given only for firm matches. Some rows mark clone size as missing; the rest say once, few, many or name a class of expanded clone.

TGTGCCAGCAGCTGGCCCCAGGGAAGACATGGCTACACCTTC	CASSWPQGRHGYTF	NA	TRBV5-6	TRBJ1-2	NA
TGTGCCAGCAGTGAACTGGGGACTAGCGGGGGGGATACGCAGTATTTT	CASSELGTSGGDTQYF	TRBD2	TRBV2	TRBJ2-3	NA
TGTGCCAGCTCAAACCTGGACAGGTCCACCGGGGAGCTGTTTTTT	CASSNLDRSTGELFF	TRBD1	TRBV18	TRBJ2-2	NA
TGTGCCAGCAGTTACTTAACAGGGGTTGGCGAGCAGTACTTC	CASSYLTGVGEQYF	TRBD1	TRBV6-5	TRBJ2-7	NA
TGTGCCAGCAGCGGAGGGGACACAGATACGCAGTATTTT	CASSGGDTDTQYF	NA	TRBV6-4	TRBJ2-3	few
TGTGCCAGCAGTTTGAGCAGGGGAGGAGGCACTGAAGCTTTCTTT	CASSLSRGGGTEAFF	NA	TRBV27	TRBJ1-1	NA
TGTGCCAGCAGCAAAGAAGGGGCGGGATCGGGAGCTTTCTTT	CASSKEGAGSGAFF	NA	TRBV21-1	TRBJ1-1	NA
TGTGCCAGCTCAGCGGGGCTCCAAAACACCATATATTTT	CASSAGLQNTIYF	NA	TRBV18	TRBJ1-3	NA
TGTGCCAGCAACCCTCAGGGGACTGTTCAGCCCCAGCATTTT	CASNPQGTVQPQHF	NA	TRBV6-2/TRBV6-3	TRBJ1-5	NA
TGTGCCAGCAGCTTGGGGTCGGATTCCTACGAGCAGTACTTC	CASSLGSDSYEQYF	NA	TRBV5-6	TRBJ2-7	few
TGTGCCAGCAGTAAGCAGGGAAGTCTGGGCTACACCTTC	CASSKQGSLGYTF	NA	TRBV28	TRBJ1-2	NA
TGTGCCATCAGTGAGGCGGACGGCTACGAGCAGTACTTC	CAISEADGYEQYF	NA	TRBV10-3	TRBJ2-7	once
TGCAGCGTTGAGGAGACTAGCGCCGGGGAGCTGTTTTTT	CSVEETSAGELFF	TRBD2	TRBV29-1	TRBJ2-2	once
TGCGCCAGCAGCCAAGCCCCGACAGGGTATCAGCCCCAGCATTTT	CASSQAPTGYQPQHF	TRBD1	TRBV4-1	TRBJ1-5	NA
TGTGCCAGCAGCCCCGGGACTATCTACAATGAGCAGTTCTTC	CASSPGTIYNEQFF	TRBD2	TRBV11-2	TRBJ2-1	NA
TGTGCCAGCAGCTATAGCGTAGGGGGTAACACTGAAGCTTTCTTT	CASSYSVGGNTEAFF	NA	TRBV7-8	TRBJ1-1	once
TGCAGCACATTAGGAGGGTCAGGCACTGAAGCTTTCTTT	CSTLGGSGTEAFF	NA	TRBV29-1	TRBJ1-1	NA
TGTGCCAGCAGTCCCTCACTCAGGGACCCTAATGAAAAACTGTTTTTT	CASSPSLRDPNEKLFF	NA	TRBV7-8	TRBJ1-4	NA
TGCGCCAGCAGCTTGGGGACAGGGGCGTCTGGAAACACCATATATTTT	CASSLGTGASGNTIYF	TRBD1	TRBV5-1	TRBJ1-3	NA
TGTGCCAGTAGTACCTCCACGACCAGTAGGGAGACCCAGTACTTC	CASSTSTTSRETQYF	NA	TRBV19	TRBJ2-5	NA
TGTGCCAGCAGTTACTCGATTGGGGGCTCCTACGAGCAGTACTTC	CASSYSIGGSYEQYF	NA	TRBV6-5	TRBJ2-7	NA
TGTGCCATCAGTGAGTCGAGGGAAAGCACTGAAGCTTTCTTT	CAISESRESTEAFF	NA	TRBV10-3	TRBJ1-1	NA
TGTGCCAGCAGTTACGGGGCAGGTTGGGCTTTCTTT	CASSYGAGWAFF	NA	TRBV6-5	TRBJ1-1	once
TGTGCCAGCAGGTTATCAGGCCGTGAGCAGTTCTTC	CASRLSGREQFF	NA	TRBV2	TRBJ2-1	NA
TGTGCCAGCTCGCGTGGCCCCAATCAGCCCCAGCATTTT	CASSRGPNQPQHF	NA	TRBV18	TRBJ1-5	NA
TGTGCCAGTAGTATAGGACCGCTGAACACTGAAGCTTTCTTT	CASSIGPLNTEAFF	NA	TRBV19	TRBJ1-1	NA
TGTGCCAGCAGCTCCTCGTACAAGCAGTACTTC	CASSSSYKQYF	NA	TRBV11-1	TRBJ2-7	NA
TGTGCCATCACCCGGACCGAGAACACTGAAGCTTTCTTT	CAITRTENTEAFF	NA	TRBV10-3	TRBJ1-1	NA
TGTGCCAGCAGCCCTGGGGGTGCAGGGGATACGCAGTATTTT	CASSPGGAGDTQYF	NA	TRBV3-1/TRBV3-2	TRBJ2-3	NA
TGTGCCAGCAGTGAAGCGGGCAGAAATAATGAAAAACTGTTTTTT	CASSEAGRNNEKLFF	NA	TRBV6-1	TRBJ1-4	NA
TGTGCCAGCAGTTACTATCAGGACAGGTTCGGCTATGGCTACACCTTC	CASSYYQDRFGYGYTF	TRBD1	TRBV6-5	TRBJ1-2	NA
TGTGCCAGCAGTGAAGAGTCAGGAGGGAATCAGCCCCAGCATTTT	CASSEESGGNQPQHF	NA	TRBV2	TRBJ1-5	NA
TGTGCCAGCAGCTTAGGGATGGGAGGAGTCGGCTACACCTTC	CASSLGMGGVGYTF	NA	TRBV7-2	TRBJ1-2	NA
TGTGCCAGCAGCTGGCTCTCTGGAAACACCATATATTTT	CASSWLSGNTIYF	NA	TRBV7-9	TRBJ1-3	NA
TGTGCCAGCAGTGAAGCCCCGGAAGGGTCCTACGAGCAGTACTTC	CASSEAPEGSYEQYF	NA	TRBV6-1	TRBJ2-7	NA
TGTGCCAGCTCGCTGGAGACGCAAGAGACCCAGTACTTC	CASSLETQETQYF	NA	TRBV18	TRBJ2-5	NA
TGTGCCAGCAGTTTAAATGGGGGTGGCAATCAGCCCCAGCATTTT	CASSLNGGGNQPQHF	NA	TRBV27	TRBJ1-5	NA
TGTGCCAGTAGTATTTCATTCGGGCAGGGGAACACCGGGGAGCTGTTTTTT	CASSISFGQGNTGELFF	NA	TRBV19	TRBJ2-2	NA
TGTGCCACCAGTGACCCCGGGACTAGCGGGGCCAATGAGCAGTTCTTC	CATSDPGTSGANEQFF	TRBD2	TRBV24-1	TRBJ2-1	NA
TGTGCCAGTAGTCCAGGAATGGCGCTCCCGAACACTGAAGCTTTCTTT	CASSPGMALPNTEAFF	NA	TRBV19	TRBJ1-1	NA
TGTGCCAGTAAGGAGACAGCGAATAACTATGGCTACACCTTC	CASKETANNYGYTF	NA	TRBV19	TRBJ1-2	NA
TGTGCCAGTAGCGTCACTCGGGGACAGGTCCTCGGTTCACCCCTCCACTTT	CASSVTRGQVLGSPLHF	TRBD1	TRBV19	TRBJ1-6	NA
TGTGCCAGCAGTTACAGGGACAGGTACACTGAAGCTTTCTTT	CASSYRDRYTEAFF	TRBD1	TRBV6-5	TRBJ1-1	NA
TGTGCCAGCAGCGACCACAGGGGACTTTCACCCCTCCACTTT	CASSDHRGLSPLHF	TRBD1	TRBV6-5	TRBJ1-6	NA
TGCGCCAGCAGCAGGGGAGAAGGAAACACCATATATTTT	CASSRGEGNTIYF	NA	TRBV5-1	TRBJ1-3	NA
TGTGCCAGCAGGACAGATACGCAGTATTTT	CASRTDTQYF	NA	TRBV27	TRBJ2-3	NA
TGTGCCAGCAGCAAAGGAAATCGCCTCCCACAAAATCAGACAGGGTCTGAAGCTTTCTTT	CASSKGNRLPQNQTGSEAFF	NA	TRBV21-1	TRBJ1-1	NA
TGCGCCAGCAGCTTGGCCGAGGGGCGGGGTGGCTACACCTTC	CASSLAEGRGGYTF	NA	TRBV5-1	TRBJ1-2	once
TGTGCCAGCTCACCCTCCGGGCCCCAAACTCAAGCTTTCTTT	CASSPSGPQTQAFF	NA	TRBV18	TRBJ1-1	NA
TGCGCCAGCAGCGTAACAGGGGATCTGAACTATGGCTACACCTTC	CASSVTGDLNYGYTF	TRBD1	TRBV5-1	TRBJ1-2	NA
TGCGCCAGCACCCTGGAAATTAGAAGCTACGAGCAGTACTTC	CASTLEIRSYEQYF	NA	TRBV5-1	TRBJ2-7	NA
TGTGCCAGCAACCGAGTAGGGCATGAGACCCAGTACTTC	CASNRVGHETQYF	NA	TRBV6-5	TRBJ2-5	once
TGTGCCAGCAGTTTAGTGGGGGGGCCTCTCTTTGGCTCCTACGAGCAGTACTTC	CASSLVGGPLFGSYEQYF	NA	TRBV28	TRBJ2-7	NA
TGTGCCAGCAGCTTAGCTAGACTAGCGGACGCCTCCTACGAGCAGTACTTC	CASSLARLADASYEQYF	TRBD2	TRBV7-2	TRBJ2-7	once
TGTGCCAGCAGCTTATTTGCGGGAATCGGCACCGGGGAGCTGTTTTTT	CASSLFAGIGTGELFF	NA	TRBV7-3	TRBJ2-2	NA
TGTGCCAGCAGCAAACCGAGTGGGGAAAACTATGGCTACACCTTC	CASSKPSGENYGYTF	NA	TRBV7-9	TRBJ1-2	NA
TGTGCCAGCAGTGTAGTGGGGCCCAGGGAGGAGCAGTTCTTC	CASSVVGPREEQFF	NA	TRBV25-1	TRBJ2-1	NA